The next 24 T cell receptor beta chains were all read from a single sample in a study of ipilimumab plus nivolumab after autologous stem cell transplantation. Produced via immunoSEQ multiplex PCR; TCRdb's table is partial and in-frame only. The sample records some 3,000 clones, around 84% being singletons. Sequenced here: PBMCs, sampled in a trial of ipilimumab plus nivolumab as post-transplant consolidation. These receptors originate from a male donor with multiple myeloma.

V gene TRBV7-2 combines with J gene TRBJ2-3; 10 bases map to TRBD2. The germline V gene encodes CDR1 SGHTA and CDR2 FQGNSA. This CDR3 is 18 amino acids long. Trimming at V came to 4 bases and at J to 2 bases, leaving 12 bases not matched to a gene. In DNA, the CDR3 is TGTGCCAGCAGCTGGGAGGAGCTAGCGGGGGTGATCACAGATACGCAGTATTTT. As protein: CASSWEELAGVITDTQYF.

This sequence joins TRBV4-1 and TRBJ1-5; no clear D gene. V lost 1 base and J lost 3, with 10 bases in between. The length of the CDR3 is 15 residues. CDR1 and CDR2 (germline): MGHRA, YSYEKL. This CDR3 reads CASSQVEGYNQPQHF. The CDR3 DNA follows: TGCGCCAGCAGCCAAGTGGAGGGATACAATCAGCCCCAGCATTTT.

The chain combines TRBV12-5 with TRBJ2-7; the match to TRBD1 covers 9 bases. The CDR3 spans 13 residues. The V and J ends lost 6 bases and 7 bases, in that order; junction bases with no gene match: 7. The germline V gene encodes CDR1 LGHNT and CDR2 FRNRAP. CDR3 in amino acids: CASGPQGAREQYF. The CDR3 DNA reads as TGTGCTAGTGGCCCACAGGGGGCTCGAGAGCAGTACTTC.

This clone was observed a few times. The chain joins TRBV30 to TRBJ1-1, with no clear D. The CDR3 covers 12 residues. The germline CDR1 and CDR2 sequences are GTSNPN and SVGIG (reference sequence). In DNA, the CDR3 is TGTGCACTAAAGGGCGGGAACACTGAAGCTTTCTTT. This encodes CALKGGNTEAFF.

The chain joins TRBV12-5 to TRBJ2-7; 9 bases agree with TRBD1. Germline V gene lookup returns CDR1 LGHNT and CDR2 FRNRAP. Unmatched junction bases numbered 3, after V lost 3 bases and J lost 6 bases. This CDR3 is 13 amino acids long. The CDR3 loop is CASGFNRGPEQYF. For the CDR3, the DNA is TGTGCTAGTGGTTTCAACAGGGGGCCCGAGCAGTACTTC.

The CDR3 coding sequence is TGTGCCAGCAGACGGACAGGGGAGATCTATGGCTACACCTTC. It translates to CASRRTGEIYGYTF. The chain combines TRBV6-1 with TRBJ1-2; TRBD1 matches at 9 bases. The germline gives CDR1 MNHNS, CDR2 SASEGT. This CDR3 is built from 14 residues. V trimming: 6 bases; J trimming: 4 bases; junction bases outside the gene matches: 6.

The J gene is TRBJ2-7, the V gene TRBV19, with 9 bases fitting TRBD1. The V gene's germline CDR1 is LNHDA and CDR2 SQIVND (reference sequence). V lost 5 bases to trimming and J lost 2 bases; unmatched junction nucleotides: 10. The CDR3 contains 16 residues. CDR3: CASSRVTGTGPYEQYF. The CDR3 DNA is TGTGCCAGTAGTCGCGTTACCGGGACAGGGCCCTACGAGCAGTACTTC.

This clone qualifies as large (0.1 to 1%). The V call is TRBV2, the J call TRBJ1-2; D gene ambiguous. The V end lost 0 bases, the J end lost 6 bases, and 5 bases lay between the germline ends. In germline, CDR1 is SNHLY, CDR2 FYNNEI. CDR3 length: 12 residues. The CDR3 DNA follows: TGTGCCAGCAGTGAAGCGCTTCATGGCTACACCTTC. This translates into CASSEALHGYTF.

The rearrangement links TRBV29-1 to TRBJ1-2; D uncertain. V was trimmed by 2 bases and J by 0 bases, leaving 4 bases between them. From germline, CDR1 is SQVTM and CDR2 ANQGSEA. This CDR3 contains 12 residues. The CDR3 protein is CSVEMSNYGYTF. The CDR3 DNA reads TGCAGCGTTGAAATGTCTAACTATGGCTACACCTTC.

This chain uses TRBV6-5 with TRBJ1-5; no clear D gene. This CDR3 comprises 15 residues. The germline V and J ends were trimmed by 0 bases and 4 bases, with 10 bases remaining between them. From germline, CDR1 is MNHEY and CDR2 SVGAGI. CDR3 residues: CASSYSRVKNQPQHF. The CDR3 DNA reads as TGTGCCAGCAGTTACTCCCGGGTCAAAAATCAGCCCCAGCATTTT.

This clone was recorded only once. The chain has TRBV19 and TRBJ2-1; 16 nucleotides match TRBD2. From germline, CDR1 is LNHDA and CDR2 SQIVND (reference sequence). Losses at the gene ends were 7 bases for V and 6 bases for J; bases not matched to a gene: 6. The CDR3 length is 16 residues. The CDR3 loop is CASTGTSGGAGNEQFF. In DNA, the CDR3 is TGTGCCAGTACCGGGACTAGCGGGGGGGCCGGCAATGAGCAGTTCTTC.

This clone was picked up one time. The chain joins TRBV21-1 to TRBJ1-1; TRBD1 is the table's D call, not checked against the DNA. TRBV21-1 is labeled a pseudogene. The CDR3 is 18 residues long. The CDR3: CASSPKNRQGAGDTEAFF. The CDR3 nucleotides read TGTGCCAGCAGCCCGAAGAATAGACAGGGGGCCGGAGACACTGAAGCTTTCTTT.

CDR3 region: CAWGPGLSTDTQYF. DNA of the CDR3: TGTGCCTGGGGGCCCGGACTCAGCACAGATACGCAGTATTTT. The chain recombines TRBV30 with TRBJ2-3; TRBD2 might be the D (5 bases). Trimming removed 5 bases from V and 0 bases from J, with 12 bases in between. In germline, CDR1 is GTSNPN, CDR2 SVGIG (reference sequence). The CDR3 is 14 residues long.

Regarding this clone: Relative to the germline gene, one junction end is altered; a read error may explain this. The rearrangement links TRBV7-9 to TRBJ1-1; D remains ambiguous. Germline loops: CDR1 SEHNR, CDR2 FQNEAQ (reference sequence). The CDR3 is 13 amino acids. The CDR3 coding sequence is TGCGCCAGCAGCCAAGCTTCTTTTGCTGAAGCTTTCTTT. Translated: CASSQASFAEAFF. The whole variable domain, filled in from reference TRBV7-9 and TRBJ1-1, reads DTGVSQNPRHKITKRGQNVTFRCDPISEHNRLYWYRQTLGQGPEFLTYFQNEAQLEKSRLLSDRFSAERPKGSFSTLEIQRTEQGDSAMYLCASSQASFAEAFFGQGTRLTVV.

V and J are TRBV5-1 and TRBJ2-4; 7 bases agree with TRBD2. The CDR3 loop spans 14 amino acids. CDR1 is SGHRS, CDR2 YFSETQ, per germline. The ends lost 0 bases at V and 8 bases at J; junction bases unmatched: 5. CDR3: CASSLAWEGDIQYF. The CDR3 DNA follows: TGCGCCAGCAGCTTGGCCTGGGAGGGTGACATTCAGTACTTC.

V usage is TRBV28 and J usage is TRBJ1-2; D possibly corresponds to TRBD1 (5 bases). The germline V and J ends were trimmed by 5 bases and 5 bases, with 30 bases remaining between them. This CDR3 comprises 19 residues. The V gene's germline CDR1 is MDHEN and CDR2 SYDVKM. The CDR3: CASSNPTLAPRQRKYGYTF. DNA of the CDR3: TGTGCCAGCAGTAACCCAACCCTGGCCCCCCGACAGCGGAAGTATGGCTACACCTTC.

V and J are TRBV5-6 and TRBJ2-5; D ambiguous. The assigned J gene may be wrong: the sequence end matches TRBJ2-7 better. The germline V gene encodes CDR1 SGHDT and CDR2 YYEEEE. CDR3 size: 11 residues. This CDR3 reads CASSLNYEQYF. CDR3 in DNA: TGTGCCAGCAGCTTGAACTACGAGCAGTACTTC.

This clone was observed a few times. DNA for the CDR3: TGTGCCAGCAGCGTAGGGGGCTGGGGGGCTGAGACCCAGTACTTC. Its translation: CASSVGGWGAETQYF. J is TRBJ2-5 and V is TRBV9, with D perhaps matching TRBD1 or TRBD2 (6 bases each). CDR3 size: 15 residues. V was trimmed by 0 bases and J by 5 bases, leaving 14 bases between them. Germline V gives CDR1 SGDLS, CDR2 YYNGEE.

The chain has TRBV6-5 and TRBJ2-1; D could derive from TRBD1 or TRBD2 (5 bases each). The germline V gene has CDR1 MNHEY and CDR2 SVGAGI. The length of the CDR3 is 10 residues. Trimming stripped 8 bases from V and 6 bases from J, with 5 bases between. CDR3 loop: CASGGNEQFF. The CDR3 nucleotides read TGTGCCAGCGGGGGCAATGAGCAGTTCTTC.

In this sample, this clone turned up once. This sequence joins TRBV4-1 and TRBJ1-5; no firm D call. Germline CDR1 is MGHRA and CDR2 is YSYEKL. Trimming pared 0 bases from V and 3 bases from J, leaving 6 bases between. This CDR3 has 14 residues. CDR3 residues: CASSQDRINQPQHF. The CDR3 DNA reads TGCGCCAGCAGCCAAGACAGGATCAATCAGCCCCAGCATTTT.

J is TRBJ2-7 and V is TRBV5-1; TRBD1 aligns across 7 bases. V shed 4 bases, J shed 3 bases, and the junction held 4 bases outside the gene matches. The CDR3 spans 13 residues. In germline, CDR1 is SGHRS, CDR2 YFSETQ. CDR3 region: CASSQGQNYEQYF. The CDR3 DNA reads as TGCGCCAGCAGCCAGGGACAGAACTACGAGCAGTACTTC.

This chain joins TRBV27 and TRBJ2-7; TRBD1 aligns across 7 bases. The CDR3 has 14 residues. The V gene's germline CDR1 is MNHEY and CDR2 SMNVEV (reference sequence). The V and J ends lost 5 bases and 2 bases, in that order; junction bases with no gene match: 6. The CDR3 protein is CASSEGTVAYEQYF. DNA of the CDR3: TGTGCCAGCAGTGAGGGGACAGTCGCCTACGAGCAGTACTTC.

This clone was counted once. This chain joins TRBV9 and TRBJ2-1; 7 bases fit TRBD1. Germline CDR1 is SGDLS and CDR2 is YYNGEE. There are 16 residues in the CDR3. Germline trimming cut 1 base from V and 0 bases from J; bases unmatched to any gene: 4. CDR3 DNA: TGTGCCAGCAGCGTAAAACGGGACAGCTCCTACAATGAGCAGTTCTTC. Amino acids: CASSVKRDSSYNEQFF.

The chain recombines TRBV5-4 with TRBJ2-7; 8 nucleotides agree with TRBD1. Germline V gives CDR1 SGHNT, CDR2 YYREEE (reference sequence). After removal of 5 bases from V and 4 bases from J, the junction contained 8 bases not matched to a gene. The CDR3 covers 14 residues. In nucleotides, the CDR3 is TGTGCCAGCAGTCCCGGACAGGGATGGTACGAGCAGTACTTC. Translating gives CASSPGQGWYEQYF. The complete variable domain, with remaining parts taken from reference TRBV5-4 and TRBJ2-7, reads ETGVTQSPTHLIKTRGQQVTLRCSSQSGHNTVSWYQQALGQGPQFIFQYYREEENGRGNFPPRFSGLQFPNYSSELNVNALELDDSALYLCASSPGQGWYEQYFGPGTRLTVT.